The rows below give T cell receptor beta chains drawn from one sample of a study of cytomegalovirus exposure and HLA in healthy donors. Data came from immunoSEQ multiplex PCR; TCRdb stores just in-frame clones and leaves some out. The sample holds 130,000 to 150,000 clones, around 77% seen once. The sequenced sample was PBMCs. The receptors come from a man aged 30 to 39 in good health and CMV-seronegative. The CDR3 runs from the conserved cysteine through the conserved F or W. Clone sizes are given selectively: once, few, many, or a class where the clone is expanded.

V: TRBV15; size: .; J: TRBJ2-3; CDR3: CATSNPSESTDTQYF
V: TRBV11-2; size: .; J: TRBJ1-1; CDR3: CASSLYGHTEAFF
V: TRBV27; size: .; J: TRBJ1-1; CDR3: CASSLRGPTEAFF
V: TRBV13; size: .; J: TRBJ2-5; CDR3: CASSLVRAGGETQYF
V: TRBV19; size: .; J: TRBJ2-2; CDR3: CASSTSTRVPSGELFF
V: TRBV5-1; size: few; J: TRBJ1-4; CDR3: CASSAGQGNEKLFF
V: TRBV14; size: .; J: TRBJ1-1; CDR3: CASSHDRGPWDTEAFF
V: TRBV6-5; size: few; J: TRBJ1-5; CDR3: CASSEQSGNQPQHF
V: TRBV6-5; size: .; J: TRBJ1-5; CDR3: CASRRDRRRDQPQNF
V: TRBV5-1; size: .; J: TRBJ2-3; CDR3: CASSLAPLSTDTQYF
V: TRBV30; size: .; J: TRBJ1-3; CDR3: CAWSRGHSGNTIYF
V: TRBV11-3; size: .; J: TRBJ1-1; CDR3: CASSLVDGDEAFF
V: TRBV7-9; size: .; J: TRBJ2-7; CDR3: CASSLALGGPLYEQYF
V: TRBV20-1; size: .; J: TRBJ2-5; CDR3: CSARRETQYF
V: TRBV29-1; size: .; J: TRBJ1-2; CDR3: CSVSRGTNYGYTF
V: TRBV28; size: .; J: TRBJ2-1; CDR3: CASSTAKAAPSNEQFF
V: TRBV6-6; size: .; J: TRBJ1-1; CDR3: CATNRAPNTEAFF
V: TRBV5-1; size: .; J: TRBJ1-4; CDR3: CASSLARGSDEKLFF
V: TRBV5-6; size: .; J: TRBJ2-5; CDR3: CASSTLRQGAGETQYF
V: TRBV21-1; size: .; J: TRBJ1-2; CDR3: CASSLRDRDYGYTF
V: TRBV11-2; size: .; J: TRBJ1-1; CDR3: CASSWGTGVNTEAFF
V: TRBV28; size: .; J: TRBJ1-5; CDR3: CASTTGTVNQPQHF